This T cell receptor (beta chain) is from a study of Tregs in tolerant kidney transplant recipients. Study as a whole: Related graft donors supplied nonmyeloablative bone marrow transplants, and mixed chimerism was transient.

Thawed PBMCs were FACS-sorted into unstimulated CD4+CD25+CD127- regulatory T cells, CD4+CD25- non-regulatory cells, CD4 and CD8 cells. Looked up from germline, CDR1 is SEHNR and CDR2 is FQNEAQ (reference sequence). The CDR3 extends over 15 amino acids. The J segment lost 5 bases and the V segment lost 8 bases, leaving 14 bases of the junction unmatched. To note about this clone: Its antigen remains unidentified.

TCRdb's table, derived via immunoSEQ multiplex PCR, lists solely in-frame clones and lacks some. The table shows 100,000 to 120,000 clones, with about 90% occurring only once. Study-level points and caveats: Nucleotide sequences could not be compared across some patients' samples due to primer changes.

The sequence derives from a human donor who received a combined kidney and bone marrow transplant. The sequenced sample was CD4+ T cells from blood, obtained before the transplant. This rearrangement joins TRBV7-9 to TRBJ2-5; 7 nucleotides align to TRBD2. The CDR3 region is CASGIGAGVKETQYF. CDR3 coding DNA: TGTGCCAGCGGCATTGGGGCGGGGGTTAAGGAGACCCAGTACTTC.